The 13 T cell receptor beta chains listed next were all sequenced from one sample in a study of shared clonotypes between healthy human individuals. The repertoire was sequenced with immunoSEQ multiplex PCR; TCRdb's copy has only in-frame clones and lacks some. The sample lists roughly 1,500,000 clones, nearly 99% seen once, with around 0.47% in the top ten. Material for sequencing was naive CD4+ T cells sorted from blood. The subset denotes: CD45RA+ positively selected. The receptors here all came from a man younger than 45 in good health.

The V gene is TRBV5-1, the J gene TRBJ2-5, with D unresolved. There are 15 residues in the CDR3. CDR1 is SGHRS, CDR2 YFSETQ, per germline. The V end was cut by 0 bases, the J end by 0 bases, with 9 bases between. CDR3 region: CASSLAPGNQETQYF. CDR3 in DNA: TGCGCCAGCAGCTTGGCCCCAGGAAACCAAGAGACCCAGTACTTC.

V and J are TRBV7-6 and TRBJ2-4, with 13 nucleotides matching TRBD2. The CDR3 is 16 residues long. The germline V gene has CDR1 SGHVS and CDR2 FNYEAQ. V lost 5 bases to trimming and J lost 2 bases; unmatched junction nucleotides: 3. CDR3 in DNA: TGTGCCAGCAGCAGGACTAGCGGGAGTTCCAAAAACATTCAGTACTTC. Residues: CASSRTSGSSKNIQYF. The whole variable domain, remainder taken from reference TRBV7-6 and TRBJ2-4, is GAGVSQSPRYKVTKRGQDVALRCDPISGHVSLYWYRQALGQGPEFLTYFNYEAQQDKSGLPNDRFSAERPEGSISTLTIQRTEQRDSAMYRCASSRTSGSSKNIQYFGAGTRLSVL.

The chain couples TRBV18 to TRBJ1-2; no clear D. The germline V gene encodes CDR1 KGHSH and CDR2 LQKENI. V lost 3 bases and J 5 bases, leaving 10 bases between the germline ends. The CDR3 is 13 amino acids. This CDR3 is CASSPSDGYGYTF. CDR3 DNA sequence: TGTGCCAGCTCACCCTCCGACGGGTATGGCTACACCTTC.

The J gene is TRBJ2-5, the V gene TRBV2, with 9 bases fitting TRBD1. V lost 8 bases and J lost 1; bases outside the gene matches: 5. From germline, CDR1 is SNHLY and CDR2 FYNNEI. CDR3 length: 14 residues. The CDR3 DNA reads as TGTGCCAGCGGCAGACAGGGGGGCCAAGAGACCCAGTACTTC. Translation: CASGRQGGQETQYF.

This chain connects TRBV5-5 to TRBJ2-7; 10 bases line up with TRBD1. The germline V gene encodes CDR1 SGHKS and CDR2 YYEKEE (reference sequence). After removal of 3 bases from V and 6 bases from J, the junction contained 6 bases not matched to a gene. The CDR3 loop spans 14 amino acids. In DNA form, the CDR3 reads TGTGCCAGCAGCTATCCGGGACAGGGGATCGAGCAGTACTTC. Residues: CASSYPGQGIEQYF.

This sequence joins TRBV5-1 and TRBJ2-7; D may be TRBD1 (5 bases). Per the germline V gene, CDR1 is SGHRS and CDR2 is YFSETQ. This CDR3 comprises 12 residues. V was pared by 0 bases and J by 7 bases, with 8 bases between. CDR3 residues: CASSLVPGEQYF. CDR3 coding DNA: TGCGCCAGCAGCTTGGTCCCAGGGGAGCAGTACTTC.

The J gene is TRBJ2-2, the V gene TRBV28; the D is unclear. Deletions cut 3 bases from V and 5 bases from J, with 10 bases between. Looked up from germline, CDR1 is MDHEN and CDR2 is SYDVKM. The CDR3 has 14 amino acids. The CDR3 nucleotides read TGTGCCAGCAGTTTTATGGATCGAACCGGGGAGCTGTTTTTT. Its protein product is CASSFMDRTGELFF.

This chain joins TRBV5-1 and TRBJ2-7; 8 nucleotides align to TRBD2. CDR3 length: 15 residues. Germline trimming cut 3 bases from V and 3 bases from J; bases unmatched to any gene: 8. The germline CDR1 and CDR2 sequences are SGHRS and YFSETQ. CDR3: CASSSQAGVGYEQYF. CDR3 in DNA: TGCGCCAGCAGCTCACAAGCGGGAGTCGGCTACGAGCAGTACTTC.

The chain is built from TRBV4-3 and TRBJ2-5; a possible D gene is TRBD1 (5 bases). The CDR3 covers 14 residues. Trimming removed 0 bases from V and 5 bases from J, with 10 bases in between. CDR1 is LGHNA, CDR2 YSLEER, per germline. CDR3 nucleotides: TGCGCCAGCAGCCAAGATAGCAGGGTTGAGACCCAGTACTTC. Translating gives CASSQDSRVETQYF.

The chain joins TRBV25-1 to TRBJ2-2; 7 bases agree with TRBD2. The CDR3 totals 17 residues. The V gene end was trimmed by 1 base and the J gene end by 5 bases; junction bases not matched to a gene: 10. Germline V gives CDR1 MGHDK, CDR2 SYGVNS. CDR3 region: CASSELGGRGETGELFF. The CDR3 DNA reads as TGTGCCAGCAGTGAATTGGGTGGGAGGGGCGAGACCGGGGAGCTGTTTTTT.

The chain employs TRBV15 and TRBJ1-5; D might be TRBD1 (6 bases). Germline assignment: CDR1 LNHNV and CDR2 YYDKDF (reference sequence). V was clipped by 7 bases and J by 4 bases, with 17 bases between them. The CDR3 is made up of 15 amino acids. The CDR3 nucleotides are TGTGCCACCAAAAGGGATTTGGGGGCTAATCAGCCCCAGCATTTT. Amino acids: CATKRDLGANQPQHF.

V is TRBV5-1 and J is TRBJ2-1, with D possibly matching TRBD2 (6 bases). The germline V gene encodes CDR1 SGHRS and CDR2 YFSETQ. V was clipped by 2 bases and J by 6 bases, with 12 bases between them. The CDR3 is 14 residues long. CDR3 residues: CASSFDGSSNEQFF. CDR3 bases: TGCGCCAGCAGCTTTGACGGGAGCAGCAATGAGCAGTTCTTC.

The chain uses TRBV4-1 and TRBJ2-7, with TRBD2 matching over 9 bases. CDR1 is MGHRA, CDR2 YSYEKL, per germline. The CDR3 spans 15 residues. V gave up 4 bases and J gave up 6 bases; unmatched junction bases: 10. As DNA, the CDR3 is TGCGCCAGCAGCCGGACCGGGACTAGCTTTCGCGAGCAGTACTTC. It specifies CASSRTGTSFREQYF.